The T cell receptor beta chain under discussion was sequenced for a study of cytomegalovirus exposure and HLA in healthy donors. Findings and limits, study-wide: Presence/absence comparisons presumed near-even sequencing depth among donors.

60 Vbeta and 13 Jbeta primers were used in PCR. Method: immunoSEQ multiplex PCR; TCRdb's copy keeps in-frame clones and lacks some. The sample contains 150,000 to 200,000 clones, about 78% of which appear only once. To note about this clone: The antigen is undetermined.

Germline CDR1 SGHRS, CDR2 YFSETQ. The CDR3 contains 15 residues. The trim removed 4 bases at V and 5 bases at J, leaving 9 bases unmatched. The sequenced material came from PBMCs. The chain employs TRBV5-1 and TRBJ1-2; 9 bases are a match to TRBD1. The TCR comes from a man in his forties in good health and CMV-seronegative. CDR3 nucleotides: TGCGCCAGCAGCCCGAGGGACAGGGCGGGATATGGCTACACCTTC. This sequence encodes CASSPRDRAGYGYTF.